This T cell receptor beta chain was recorded in a study of tumor-infiltrating lymphocytes in primary liver carcinoma. Reverse transcription of roughly 470 ng total RNA with a constant-region primer produced TCR beta cDNA. For TCR beta, libraries were produced by three nested multiplex PCR rounds using slightly modified ARM-PCR. Researchers ran the first two PCR rounds for approximately 10 cycles each with TRBV1-TRBV30 forward primers and a C-beta reverse primer. MiXCR, applied by TCRdb to the multiplex PCR reads, yields one record per CDR3 protein. This sample has about 75,000 distinct CDR3 sequences, with 69% found just once. The sample holds many counts of this clonotype. Its matching antigen is unknown. This CDR3 is 13 amino acids long. The V end was cut by 3 bases, the J end by 3 bases, with 9 bases between. DNA and RNA were both co-extracted from 20-30 mg of bulk tissue that had not been sorted.

Study-wide points: The overlap of tumor-adjacent and tumor-blood pairs was smaller than that of tumor region pairs.

The sample was tumor-adjacent normal liver tissue. The clonotype was recovered from a man aged 40-49 years with primary liver carcinoma and hepatitis B virus infection. V is TRBV12-3 or TRBV12-4 and J is TRBJ2-7, with D maybe TRBD2 (6 bases). The CDR3 DNA follows: TGTGCCAGCAGTTTTGGTAGCGGCTACGAGCAGTACTTC. This sequence encodes CASSFGSGYEQYF.